Each of the 22 T cell receptor beta chains below was sequenced from the same sample in a study of T-cell reconstitution after alpha-beta-depleted transplantation in children. Unique molecular identifiers tagged the TCRbeta library. TCRdb ran MiXCR on the PCR reads and lists one entry per CDR3 protein. The repertoire holds nearly 200,000 distinct CDR3 sequences, roughly 6.5% seen once, with under 6% in the top ten. Sequencing was performed on PBMCs, taken before TCRalphabeta/CD19-depleted stem cell transplant. The source is a girl in the first two years of life with combined immunodeficiency, due to receive a stem cell transplant.

Many counts were recorded for this clonotype. V usage is TRBV28 and J usage is TRBJ2-7, with 8 positions matching TRBD2. Germline CDR1 MDHEN, CDR2 SYDVKM. V shed 3 bases and J 2 bases; nucleotides not matched to a gene: 12. The CDR3 totals 17 residues. The CDR3 here is CASSFPGDWTSTYEQYF. The CDR3, as DNA: TGTGCCAGCAGTTTTCCTGGCGACTGGACTAGCACCTACGAGCAGTACTTC.

The table lists this clonotype with many counts. The chain employs TRBV10-3 and TRBJ1-5; 7 nucleotides line up with TRBD1. The CDR3 spans 14 residues. Germline V gene sequence: CDR1 ENHRY, CDR2 SYGVKD. Trimming at V came to 10 bases and at J to 3 bases, leaving 9 bases not matched to a gene. The CDR3, as DNA: TGTGCCAGCTCCGGACAGGCGAACAATCAGCCCCAGCATTTT. Amino acid sequence: CASSGQANNQPQHF.

This clonotype was seen ten or more times. V is TRBV29-1 and J is TRBJ2-7, with a tentative D call TRBD2 (5 bases). This CDR3 has 11 amino acids. The V end was cut by 5 bases, the J end by 3 bases, with 8 bases between. Germline V lookup: CDR1 SQVTM, CDR2 ANQGSEA. The CDR3 bases are TGCAGCGTTCCCGGGAACTACGAGCAGTACTTC. Its translation: CSVPGNYEQYF.

There are many counts of this clonotype. This chain uses TRBV24-1 with TRBJ2-3; 8 bases line up with TRBD1. CDR3 length equals 15 residues. V was clipped by 3 bases and J by 6 bases; unmatched bases: 7. Per the germline V gene, CDR1 is KGHDR and CDR2 is SFDVKD. DNA for the CDR3: TGTGCCACCAGTGATGTGGACAGGGTAAAGGATACGCAGTATTTT. Its translation is CATSDVDRVKDTQYF.

This clonotype was counted a few times. CDR3 DNA: TGTGCCAGCAGTTTTAGACCGAACTATGGCTACACCTTC. Protein product: CASSFRPNYGYTF. The chain employs TRBV28 and TRBJ1-2; no reliable D call. Germline loops: CDR1 MDHEN, CDR2 SYDVKM. The V and J ends lost 3 bases and 2 bases respectively, with 7 bases between them. This CDR3 is 13 amino acids long.

This clonotype was seen repeatedly, ten times or more. The chain links TRBV6-2 or TRBV6-3 to TRBJ2-2; 9 nucleotides agree with TRBD1. The CDR3 has 16 amino acids. V was pared by 1 base and J by 2 bases, with 2 bases of the junction left unmatched. Germline-derived CDR1 and CDR2 are MNHEY and SVGEGT. DNA of the CDR3: TGTGCCAGCAGTTACTTGGACAGGGGCAACACCGGGGAGCTGTTTTTT. It codes for CASSYLDRGNTGELFF.

This clonotype was seen ten or more times. J is TRBJ2-2 and V is TRBV29-1, with TRBD2 as a possible D gene (5 bases). The CDR3 loop spans 11 amino acids. V lost 4 bases to trimming and J lost 7 bases, with 7 bases between them. Germline V CDR1 and CDR2: SQVTM, ANQGSEA. This CDR3 reads CSVASGGELFF. The DNA for the CDR3 is TGCAGCGTTGCAAGCGGCGGGGAGCTGTTTTTT.

A few counts support this clonotype. The chain has TRBV12-3 or TRBV12-4 and TRBJ1-3, with no clear D. V shed 6 bases and J shed 2 bases, with 8 bases lying between them. CDR3 length: 13 amino acids. DNA of the CDR3: TGTGCCAGCAGCCGGTCTCCTGGAAACACCATATATTTT. Protein product: CASSRSPGNTIYF.

This clonotype has a count of ten or more. This chain joins TRBV4-1 and TRBJ2-1; D gene unclear. The CDR3 sequence is 15 residues long. Germline V gene sequence: CDR1 MGHRA, CDR2 YSYEKL. The V and J ends lost 2 bases and 4 bases respectively, with 12 bases between them. This chain's CDR3 is CASSQLDQSYNEQFF. The CDR3, as DNA: TGCGCCAGCAGCCAATTGGACCAGTCTTACAATGAGCAGTTCTTC.

The sample holds many counts of this clonotype. This rearrangement joins TRBV7-9 to TRBJ1-4; a weak D match, TRBD1 (6 bases). CDR1 SEHNR and CDR2 FQNEAQ come from the germline V gene (reference sequence). The V and J ends lost 4 bases and 4 bases respectively, with 10 bases between them. The CDR3 runs 14 residues. The DNA of the CDR3 is TGTGCCAGCAGCTCGGACAGCCTTAATGAAAAACTGTTTTTT. It encodes CASSSDSLNEKLFF.

This clonotype has at least ten counts. The chain uses TRBV29-1 and TRBJ2-2; the D is unclear. Germline V lookup: CDR1 SQVTM, CDR2 ANQGSEA. Trimming took 8 bases from V and 7 from J, leaving 11 bases between them. The CDR3 spans 11 residues. The CDR3 DNA sequence: TGCAGCACTGACTCGGGCGGGGAGCTGTTTTTT. It codes for CSTDSGGELFF.

This clonotype was observed at least ten times. This chain uses TRBV20-1 with TRBJ2-5; tentative D call: TRBD1 (6 bases). This CDR3 spans 15 amino acids. With 5 bases removed from V and 4 bases from J, the gap between germline ends came to 20 bases. Per germline, CDR1 DFQATT and CDR2 SNEGSKA (reference sequence). The CDR3 here is CSARFGDTYGETQYF. The CDR3 nucleotides read TGCAGTGCTCGGTTTGGGGACACCTACGGAGAGACCCAGTACTTC.

This clonotype was detected many times. The genes are TRBV12-3 or TRBV12-4 and TRBJ1-4; 8 nucleotides agree with TRBD1. This CDR3 has 14 residues. The junction had 3 bases not matched to a gene; V was cut back by 3 bases and J by 6 bases. The CDR3 loop is CASSFPGGDEKLFF. DNA of the CDR3: TGTGCCAGCAGTTTTCCAGGGGGCGATGAAAAACTGTTTTTT.

This clonotype was seen many times. This sequence joins TRBV20-1 and TRBJ2-7; D may be TRBD1 or TRBD2 (5 bases each). V lost 6 bases, J lost 4 bases, and 19 bases lay in between. CDR1 and CDR2 (germline): DFQATT, SNEGSKA (reference sequence). The length of the CDR3 is 14 residues. The CDR3 here is CSAPGAGESYEQYF. DNA for the CDR3: TGCAGTGCCCCCGGGGCGGGCGAGTCGTACGAGCAGTACTTC.

The chain's CDR3 is CASSTLTRTSGTSYNEQFF. CDR3 in DNA: TGTGCCAGCAGTACCCTCACCCGGACTAGCGGGACTTCCTACAATGAGCAGTTCTTC. The chain is built from TRBV12-3 or TRBV12-4 and TRBJ2-1; 12 nucleotides line up with TRBD2. Losses at the gene ends were 5 bases for V and 1 base for J; bases not matched to a gene: 12. The CDR3 extends over 19 amino acids.

At least ten counts were recorded for this clonotype. The chain recombines TRBV7-8 with TRBJ1-5; 8 positions agree with TRBD1. V lost 2 bases and J lost 0; bases outside the gene matches: 9. The germline CDR1 and CDR2 sequences are SGHVS and FQNEAQ. This CDR3 comprises 18 residues. The CDR3 region is CASSLPSHGQGSNQPQHF. CDR3 DNA sequence: TGTGCCAGCAGCTTACCATCACATGGACAGGGTAGCAATCAGCCCCAGCATTTT.

This clonotype was seen at least ten times. The gene calls are TRBV10-3 and TRBJ1-2; possible D gene TRBD1, 5 bases. With 9 bases removed from V and 0 bases from J, the gap between germline ends came to 11 bases. The CDR3 is made up of 13 amino acids. Germline values: CDR1 ENHRY, CDR2 SYGVKD. Here the CDR3 DNA reads TGTGCCATAGGTCAGGGCCCTAACTATGGCTACACCTTC. Translation gives CAIGQGPNYGYTF.

This clonotype was counted many times. The junction and the germline gene differ at one end; a read error may be behind it. The CDR3 sequence is CASSSGLVHEQYF. In nucleotides, the CDR3 is TGCGCTAGCAGCTCGGGACTAGTCCACGAGCAGTACTTC. This chain uses TRBV5-1 with TRBJ2-7, with 8 bases lining up with TRBD2. The CDR3 loop spans 13 amino acids. Per the germline V gene, CDR1 is SGHRS and CDR2 is YFSETQ.

This clonotype was found a few times. The chain recombines TRBV12-5 with TRBJ1-1; D remains unclear. The germline gives CDR1 LGHNT, CDR2 FRNRAP. V dropped 7 bases and J dropped 3 bases, with 6 bases sitting between them. This CDR3 has 11 amino acids. Here the CDR3 reads CASASYTEAFF. The CDR3 coding sequence is TGTGCTAGTGCCTCATACACTGAAGCTTTCTTT.

This clonotype appeared many times. This rearrangement joins TRBV3-1 to TRBJ2-2; weak D call: TRBD1 (6 bases). With 2 bases removed from V and 2 bases from J, the gap between germline ends came to 9 bases. CDR3 size: 15 residues. The germline V gene encodes CDR1 LGHDT and CDR2 YNNKEL (reference sequence). The CDR3 sequence is CASSQWGLNTGELFF. The CDR3 DNA reads TGTGCCAGCAGCCAATGGGGGCTTAACACCGGGGAGCTGTTTTTT.

This clonotype was counted at least ten times. The genes are TRBV18 and TRBJ2-7, with TRBD2 identical over 7 bases. From germline, CDR1 is KGHSH and CDR2 LQKENI. J lost 6 bases, V lost 3 bases, and 23 bases had no gene match. The CDR3 is 19 residues long. The CDR3 DNA follows: TGTGCCAGCTCACCTTCCCGTTCAGCGGGACTGGTCCGTTTCTCCGAGCAGTACTTC. It codes for CASSPSRSAGLVRFSEQYF.

Ten or more counts support this clonotype. J is TRBJ2-7 and V is TRBV4-1, with D uncertain. The CDR3 is 13 residues long. Per germline, CDR1 MGHRA and CDR2 YSYEKL. The V end lost 4 bases, the J end lost 4 bases, and 11 bases lay between the germline ends. CDR3 bases: TGCGCCAGCAGCCTCAACAGCGCGTACGAGCAGTACTTC. As protein: CASSLNSAYEQYF.